The 23 T cell receptor beta chains listed next were all sequenced from one sample in a study of OX40 agonist ivuxolimab in advanced cancers. The table came from immunoSEQ multiplex PCR; TCRdb's copy has only in-frame clones and leaves some out. The sample consists of approximately 78,000 clones, approximately 85% of them appearing once. The sample in question was CD4+ or CD8+ T cells sorted from blood, obtained in a trial of the OX40 agonist ivuxolimab. These receptors were taken from an adult with an advanced solid tumor such as melanoma, head and neck, liver or kidney cancer.

The chain recombines TRBV4-3 with TRBJ2-1; D not certain. CDR3 size: 15 residues. V was trimmed by 4 bases and J by 1 base, leaving 11 bases between them. CDR1 is LGHNA, CDR2 YSLEER, per germline. The CDR3 reads CASSLVGFSYNEQFF. The CDR3 coding sequence is TGCGCCAGCAGCCTCGTCGGGTTTTCCTACAATGAGCAGTTCTTC.

The chain is built from TRBV6-4 and TRBJ2-1; tentatively, D is TRBD1 (6 bases). The CDR3 is made up of 15 amino acids. The ends were cut back, 6 bases at V and 0 bases at J, with 12 bases in the middle. Germline V lookup: CDR1 MRHNA, CDR2 SNTAGT. CDR3 sequence: CASSPRDTSYNEQFF. Here the CDR3 DNA reads TGTGCCAGCAGCCCCCGGGACACCTCCTACAATGAGCAGTTCTTC.

This clone was recorded once. The chain couples TRBV29-1 to TRBJ1-1, with D uncertain. In germline, CDR1 is SQVTM, CDR2 ANQGSEA. The CDR3 loop spans 11 amino acids. V shed 8 bases and J shed 2 bases, with 9 bases lying between them. The CDR3 here is CSSTKNTEAFF. Written as DNA, the CDR3 is TGCAGCTCCACGAAAAACACTGAAGCTTTCTTT.

The chain combines TRBV5-1 with TRBJ2-1, with a possible D match to TRBD2 (5 bases). The germline V gene has CDR1 SGHRS and CDR2 YFSETQ. The CDR3 has 14 amino acids. V was cut by 0 bases and J by 5 bases, with 9 bases left in between. DNA of the CDR3: TGCGCCAGCAGCTTGGCGGGGAGAAACAATGAGCAGTTCTTC. As protein: CASSLAGRNNEQFF.

The chain joins TRBV5-8 to TRBJ2-2, with TRBD2 as a possible D gene (6 bases). The V end lost 5 bases, the J end lost 0 bases, and 14 bases lay between the germline ends. This CDR3 spans 16 amino acids. Germline V gene lookup returns CDR1 SGHTS and CDR2 YDEGEE. In DNA form, the CDR3 reads TGTGCCAGCAGTTTTCCGGGACTCACGAACACCGGGGAGCTGTTTTTT. This encodes CASSFPGLTNTGELFF. The whole variable domain, remainder taken from reference TRBV5-8 and TRBJ2-2, is EAGVTQSPTHLIKTRGQQATLRCSPISGHTSVYWYQQALGLGLQFLLWYDEGEERNRGNFPPRFSGRQFPNYSSELNVNALELEDSALYLCASSFPGLTNTGELFFGEGSRLTVL.

V gene TRBV7-9 combines with J gene TRBJ1-1; no clear D. The CDR3 extends over 12 amino acids. Trimming left V 7 bases short and J 4 bases short, with 10 bases between. Germline CDR1 and CDR2: SEHNR and FQNEAQ (reference sequence). The CDR3 DNA follows: TGTGCCAGCACCCCCTGGGTCACTGAAGCTTTCTTT. As protein: CASTPWVTEAFF.

The sample holds a few counts of this clone. The CDR3 reads CACSPLASGRVVGGELFF. CDR3 in DNA: TGTGCCTGCAGCCCATTAGCTAGCGGGAGGGTCGTCGGCGGGGAGCTGTTTTTT. J is TRBJ2-2 and V is TRBV30, with TRBD2 matching 12 bases. CDR1 is GTSNPN, CDR2 SVGIG, per germline (reference sequence). J was trimmed by 7 bases and V by 6 bases; bases with no gene match: 18. This CDR3 comprises 18 residues.

CDR3 DNA sequence: TGTGCCAGCAGTGAACGTGGAGGCTACACCTTC. It codes for CASSERGGYTF. The chain combines TRBV2 with TRBJ1-2; D is undetermined. V was cut by 2 bases and J by 8 bases, with 6 bases left in between. Germline-derived CDR1 and CDR2 are SNHLY and FYNNEI. The length of the CDR3 is 11 residues.

This rearrangement joins TRBV4-1 to TRBJ1-2, with 8 positions matching TRBD1. CDR1 and CDR2 (germline): MGHRA, YSYEKL. This CDR3 contains 16 residues. The V gene end was trimmed by 1 base and the J gene end by 4 bases; junction bases not matched to a gene: 8. In DNA form, the CDR3 reads TGCGCCAGCAGCCAAGGGGACAGGCCCGACCTCTATGGCTACACCTTC. Protein product: CASSQGDRPDLYGYTF.

V usage is TRBV2 and J usage is TRBJ1-2; D gene unclear. The germline gives CDR1 SNHLY, CDR2 FYNNEI. V was trimmed by 6 bases and J by 3 bases, leaving 5 bases between them. The CDR3 covers 11 residues. CDR3 protein: CASRQDYGYTF. CDR3 sequence (DNA): TGTGCCAGCAGGCAAGACTATGGCTACACCTTC.

The chain is built from TRBV21-1 and TRBJ2-3; the table's D gene call, TRBD2, was not cross checked with the DNA. TRBV21-1 is designated a pseudogene. This CDR3 has 17 residues. CDR3 sequence: CASSTRLAGEGADTQYF. In DNA form, the CDR3 reads TGTGCCAGCAGCACTAGACTAGCGGGAGAAGGCGCAGATACGCAGTATTTT.

The chain couples TRBV25-1 to TRBJ2-1; the D is unclear. The CDR3 spans 14 residues. The germline V gene has CDR1 MGHDK and CDR2 SYGVNS. Trimming removed 2 bases from V and 7 bases from J, with 12 bases in between. CDR3: CASSEPFSMNEQFF. Written as DNA, the CDR3 is TGTGCCAGCAGTGAACCTTTTTCGATGAATGAGCAGTTCTTC.

The CDR3: CASSNPTDLSSYNSPLHF. Written as DNA, the CDR3 is TGTGCCAGCAGCAACCCGACAGACCTGAGCTCCTATAATTCACCCCTCCACTTT. The chain combines TRBV7-9 with TRBJ1-6; D may be TRBD1 (5 bases). V shed 5 bases and J shed 0 bases, with 17 bases lying between them. Germline-derived CDR1 and CDR2 are SEHNR and FQNEAQ (reference sequence). The CDR3 extends over 18 amino acids.

This clone showed up just once. This chain uses TRBV6-6 with TRBJ2-7; a weak D match, TRBD2 (6 bases). CDR1 and CDR2 from the germline V gene are MNHNY and SVGAGI (reference sequence). V lost 6 bases, J lost 2 bases, and 17 bases lay in between. The CDR3 has 15 residues. The CDR3 is CASRRDRDFTYEQYF. The CDR3 bases are TGTGCCAGCAGGCGCGACCGGGACTTCACCTACGAGCAGTACTTC.

This chain connects TRBV25-1 to TRBJ1-6; 8 nucleotides line up with TRBD1. The germline V gene has CDR1 MGHDK and CDR2 SYGVNS. Trimming took 1 base from V and 8 from J; bases not matched to a gene: 1. This CDR3 spans 14 amino acids. The CDR3, as DNA: TGTGCCAGCAGTGAATGGGACAGGTATTCACCCCTCCACTTT. Translating it yields CASSEWDRYSPLHF.

This chain uses TRBV6-5 with TRBJ2-1; D call uncertain. V gave up 0 bases and J gave up 5 bases, with 8 bases separating them. The CDR3 sequence is 14 residues long. Germline V gene sequence: CDR1 MNHEY, CDR2 SVGAGI. The CDR3 coding sequence is TGTGCCAGCAGTTACTCAGCCTTACACAATGAGCAGTTCTTC. Translating it yields CASSYSALHNEQFF.

The CDR3, as DNA: TGTGCCAGCAGTTACGAAGGAGGCACTGAAGCTTTCTTT. Encoded protein: CASSYEGGTEAFF. The chain joins TRBV6-6 to TRBJ1-1, with no clear D. V shed 2 bases and J shed 4 bases, with 8 bases lying between them. The V gene's germline CDR1 is MNHNY and CDR2 SVGAGI (reference sequence). The CDR3 is 13 residues long.

CDR3 loop: CASSSNAPGHLQETQYF. DNA of the CDR3: TGTGCCAGCAGCTCAAACGCCCCGGGACACCTCCAAGAGACCCAGTACTTC. This chain joins TRBV11-2 and TRBJ2-5; weak D call: TRBD1 (6 bases). The germline CDR1 and CDR2 sequences are SGHAT and FQNNGV. V was pared by 4 bases and J by 1 base, with 19 bases between. This CDR3 is built from 17 residues.

For this clone: At one end the junction does not follow the germline gene, possibly because of a read error. V usage is TRBV7-7 and J usage is TRBJ2-1; D not resolved. CDR3 length equals 15 residues. The germline V gene has CDR1 SSHAT and CDR2 FNYEAQ (reference sequence). As DNA, the CDR3 is TGTGCTAGCAGCTTAGACTCCAGCTCCTACAATGAGCAGTTCTTC. Translated: CASSLDSSSYNEQFF.

This chain links TRBV30 with TRBJ1-6, with 9 bases identical to TRBD1. Germline CDR1 and CDR2: GTSNPN and SVGIG (reference sequence). After removal of 0 bases from V and 7 bases from J, the junction contained 7 bases not matched to a gene. This CDR3 region has 16 residues. CDR3 residues: CAWSVWGQGSNSPLHF. The CDR3 DNA follows: TGTGCCTGGAGTGTATGGGGACAGGGAAGCAATTCACCCCTCCACTTT.

The chain uses TRBV5-8 and TRBJ2-3; 8 bases agree with TRBD2. V shed 2 bases, J shed 1 base, and the junction held 9 bases outside the gene matches. Germline CDR1 SGHTS, CDR2 YDEGEE. The CDR3 extends over 17 amino acids. The CDR3 nucleotides are TGTGCCAGCAGCTTAACCCTCTTGACTAGCGGCACAGATACGCAGTATTTT. It specifies CASSLTLLTSGTDTQYF.

The chain joins TRBV19 to TRBJ2-5, with D possibly TRBD1 on 6 matching bases. This CDR3 has 13 residues. Trimming took off 9 bases at V and 4 bases at J, with 15 bases between the two ends. The germline CDR1 and CDR2 sequences are LNHDA and SQIVND (reference sequence). The CDR3 DNA reads as TGTGCCAGCAGTGTACAGGGAGCAGAGACCCAGTACTTC. It specifies CASSVQGAETQYF.

J is TRBJ1-4 and V is TRBV6-1, with D possibly matching TRBD1 (5 bases). The germline V and J ends were trimmed by 5 bases and 12 bases, with 10 bases remaining between them. Germline-derived CDR1 and CDR2 are MNHNS and SASEGT. This CDR3 is built from 11 residues. CDR3 in DNA: TGTGCCAGCAGTATTCGCAGGGAACTGTTTTTT. This codes for CASSIRRELFF.